This TCR beta chain was recovered during a study of spatial heterogeneity in lung cancer. Study findings and constraints: Expanded tumor TCRs that were ubiquitous appeared in blood more at resection than follow-up.

Every TCR cDNA molecule bore its own unique molecular identifier. TCRdb ran MiXCR on the 5' RACE reads and lists one entry per CDR3 protein. The table records just under 95,000 distinct CDR3 sequences, about 12% of them present only once. This clonotype appeared many times. Its antigen remains unidentified. As to time point: sample taken at primary tumor resection. Germline CDR1 is KGHDR and CDR2 is SFDVKD. The CDR3 consists of 11 residues. V lost 7 bases to trimming and J lost 1 base, with 0 bases between them. This receptor was taken from a male donor with early-stage non-small cell lung cancer. Specimen: PBMCs, collected at surgery. The chain joins TRBV24-1 to TRBJ2-2, with no clear D. Here the CDR3 DNA reads TGTGCCACCAGGAACACCGGGGAGCTGTTTTTT. Translation gives CATRNTGELFF.